The 32 T cell receptor beta chains given below trace back to one sample, sequenced in a study of PD-1 blockade in classical Hodgkin lymphoma. This sample's time point: cycle 4 day 1 (C4D1), after around six weeks of nivolumab. All trial patients relapsed after autologous stem cell transplantation. Using immunoSEQ multiplex PCR, the repertoire was profiled, and TCRdb retains in-frame clones only, with some absent. Seen here are roughly 100,000 clones, roughly nine tenths observed once, and the top ten hold roughly 20%. The starting material was peripheral blood mononuclear cells (PBMCs), obtained before the fourth cycle of nivolumab. The receptor source for this set is a human donor with classical Hodgkin lymphoma.

The table lists this clone with a count of one. This chain links TRBV7-2 with TRBJ1-1, with D perhaps TRBD1 (5 bases). The V and J ends lost 0 bases and 1 base respectively, with 9 bases between them. Germline lookup yields CDR1 SGHTA and CDR2 FQGNSA. This CDR3 contains 15 residues. CDR3 sequence (DNA): TGTGCCAGCAGCTTAGCGCTAGGGGCGAACACTGAAGCTTTCTTT. Protein product: CASSLALGANTEAFF.

The chain links TRBV2 to TRBJ1-3; D possibly corresponds to TRBD1 (5 bases). Germline CDR1 reads SNHLY; CDR2 reads FYNNEI. CDR3 length equals 13 residues. Trimming pared 6 bases from V and 0 bases from J, leaving 6 bases between. CDR3 nucleotide sequence: TGTGCCAGCAGGGACAACTCTGGAAACACCATATATTTT. Translation: CASRDNSGNTIYF. The full variable domain, in which reference TRBV2 and TRBJ1-3 provide the parts outside the CDR3, is EPEVTQTPSHQVTQMGQEVILRCVPISNHLYFYWYRQILGQKVEFLVSFYNNEISEKSEIFDDQFSVERPDGSNFTLKIRSTKLEDSAMYFCASRDNSGNTIYFGEGSWLTVV.

V is TRBV12-5 and J is TRBJ2-3; D may be TRBD2 (6 bases). Germline values: CDR1 LGHNT, CDR2 FRNRAP. Trimming removed 0 bases at V and 2 bases at J, with 15 bases between. This CDR3 comprises 17 residues. CDR3 DNA sequence: TGTGCTAGTGGTTTGGTTATAAGGGAGGTGCTCACAGATACGCAGTATTTT. Residues: CASGLVIREVLTDTQYF.

This clone was detected only a few times. This rearrangement joins TRBV5-1 to TRBJ1-2, with D possibly being TRBD1 (6 bases). The CDR3 length is 14 residues. Trimming took off 4 bases at V and 4 bases at J, with 14 bases between the two ends. Germline CDR1 SGHRS, CDR2 YFSETQ. For the CDR3, the DNA is TGCGCCAGCAGCGCCGGAGGGGGACTCTATGGCTACACCTTC. Translating it yields CASSAGGGLYGYTF.

The chain has TRBV19 and TRBJ1-2, with D tentatively TRBD1 (5 bases). Deletions cut 3 bases from V and 2 bases from J, with 16 bases between. Germline V gives CDR1 LNHDA, CDR2 SQIVND (reference sequence). The CDR3 has 16 amino acids. Here the CDR3 reads CASSMISGGKNYGYTF. The CDR3 DNA follows: TGTGCCAGTAGTATGATTTCGGGGGGGAAGAACTATGGCTACACCTTC. The full variable domain, in which reference TRBV19 and TRBJ1-2 provide the parts outside the CDR3, is DGGITQSPKYLFRKEGQNVTLSCEQNLNHDAMYWYRQDPGQGLRLIYYSQIVNDFQKGDIAEGYSVSREKKESFPLTVTSAQKNPTAFYLCASSMISGGKNYGYTFGSGTRLTVV.

This clone was found a few times. The chain couples TRBV5-1 to TRBJ2-1; D gene ambiguous. This CDR3 is built from 17 residues. V dropped 0 bases and J dropped 7 bases, with 20 bases sitting between them. In germline, CDR1 is SGHRS, CDR2 YFSETQ. CDR3 sequence reads: CASSLAGSTKGYNEQFF. The DNA for the CDR3 is TGCGCCAGCAGCTTGGCCGGGTCCACAAAGGGATATAATGAGCAGTTCTTC.

DNA of the CDR3: TGTGCCAGAAGCCAGGGACTAGCCCCCAGCTCCTACAATGAGCAGTTCTTC. It encodes CARSQGLAPSSYNEQFF. This sequence joins TRBV5-3 and TRBJ2-1; 9 bases map to TRBD2. Being an ORF, TRBV5-3 has a function that is uncertain. The CDR3 extends over 17 amino acids. Trimming removed 4 bases from V and 0 bases from J; junction bases left unmatched: 8.

The rearrangement joins TRBV20-1 to TRBJ2-7; D is ambiguous. From germline, CDR1 is DFQATT and CDR2 SNEGSKA (reference sequence). Trimming removed 0 bases from V and 9 bases from J, with 9 bases in between. There are 11 residues in the CDR3. The CDR3 loop reads CSARDRVLQYF. CDR3 nucleotide sequence: TGCAGTGCTAGAGATAGGGTTTTGCAGTACTTC.

V and J are TRBV28 and TRBJ1-2, with 9 nucleotides matching TRBD1. Per the germline V gene, CDR1 is MDHEN and CDR2 is SYDVKM. The V gene end was trimmed by 5 bases and the J gene end by 8 bases; junction bases not matched to a gene: 9. The CDR3 runs to 14 residues. The CDR3 bases are TGTGCCAGCAGTCGTCCCGGGACAGGGAACGGCTACACCTTC. It encodes CASSRPGTGNGYTF.

CDR3 in amino acids: CASSPHKREGRGTDTQYF. Written as DNA, the CDR3 is TGTGCCAGCTCTCCCCACAAGCGGGAGGGCCGGGGCACAGATACGCAGTATTTT. The rearrangement links TRBV7-9 to TRBJ2-3, with TRBD2 matching over 10 bases. Germline CDR1 SEHNR, CDR2 FQNEAQ (reference sequence). The V gene end was trimmed by 8 bases and the J gene end by 1 base; junction bases not matched to a gene: 15. This CDR3 has 18 residues.

The rearrangement uses TRBV4-3 and TRBJ1-1; the D is unclear. Germline values: CDR1 LGHNA, CDR2 YSLEER. The CDR3 covers 16 residues. Trimming shortened V by 0 bases and J by 2 bases, and 13 bases separated the two germline ends. CDR3 bases: TGCGCCAGCAGCCAAGATACCCCCCCTGTTAACACTGAAGCTTTCTTT. The encoded protein is CASSQDTPPVNTEAFF.

The J gene is TRBJ2-2, the V gene TRBV2; D may be TRBD1 (6 bases). The CDR3 sequence is 15 residues long. With 4 bases removed from V and 4 bases from J, the gap between germline ends came to 13 bases. Germline V gene data show CDR1 as SNHLY and CDR2 as FYNNEI. Here the CDR3 reads CASSVSTGRTGELFF. In DNA form, the CDR3 reads TGTGCCAGCAGTGTATCTACAGGGCGCACCGGGGAGCTGTTTTTT.

The rearrangement links TRBV7-9 to TRBJ2-7, with TRBD2 matching 11 bases. The V segment lost 2 bases and the J segment 0 bases; nucleotides outside the gene matches: 3. Germline V gene sequence: CDR1 SEHNR, CDR2 FQNEAQ (reference sequence). The CDR3 runs to 16 residues. The DNA for the CDR3 is TGTGCCAGCAGCTTACCTAGCGGGGGGAGCTCCTACGAGCAGTACTTC. Protein sequence: CASSLPSGGSSYEQYF.

V is TRBV30 and J is TRBJ1-2; tentatively, D is TRBD1 (5 bases). The germline V gene has CDR1 GTSNPN and CDR2 SVGIG (reference sequence). V lost 2 bases and J lost 5, with 15 bases in between. The CDR3 is made up of 14 amino acids. CDR3 in amino acids: CAWSQGPGGYGYTF. The CDR3 region has the DNA TGTGCCTGGAGTCAAGGTCCCGGGGGATATGGCTACACCTTC.

The rearrangement uses TRBV10-3 and TRBJ1-1; possibly TRBD1 for D (5 bases). V was cut by 5 bases and J by 6 bases, with 22 bases left in between. Germline V lookup: CDR1 ENHRY, CDR2 SYGVKD. The CDR3 is made up of 16 amino acids. The CDR3 DNA reads TGTGCCATCAGTACCGGGCCCGAAAGGGGTAAGGCTGAAGCTTTCTTT. Amino acids: CAISTGPERGKAEAFF.

J is TRBJ1-2 and V is TRBV19, with D possibly matching TRBD1 (5 bases). V was cut by 2 bases and J by 5 bases, with 9 bases left in between. The length of the CDR3 is 13 residues. The germline gives CDR1 LNHDA, CDR2 SQIVND (reference sequence). CDR3 sequence: CASSIQGLYGYTF. CDR3 in DNA: TGTGCCAGTAGTATACAGGGCCTATATGGCTACACCTTC.

This sequence joins TRBV9 and TRBJ2-7; 10 nucleotides agree with TRBD1. From germline, CDR1 is SGDLS and CDR2 YYNGEE. J was trimmed by 5 bases and V by 4 bases; bases with no gene match: 9. The CDR3 has 15 residues. The CDR3 DNA sequence: TGTGCCAGCAGCCCAGGTTTCGGACAGGGGGACGAGCAGTACTTC. This codes for CASSPGFGQGDEQYF.

This sequence joins TRBV5-1 and TRBJ2-2; D remains ambiguous. Deletions cut 8 bases from V and 1 base from J, with 6 bases between. Per the germline V gene, CDR1 is SGHRS and CDR2 is YFSETQ. The CDR3 has 12 residues. The CDR3 DNA reads as TGCGCCAGTTTCGGGAACACCGGGGAGCTGTTTTTT. Translation gives CASFGNTGELFF.

This rearrangement joins TRBV28 to TRBJ2-5; 8 nucleotides match TRBD2. CDR3 length equals 15 residues. The germline V gene encodes CDR1 MDHEN and CDR2 SYDVKM. V lost 5 bases and J lost 5; bases outside the gene matches: 10. The CDR3 reads CASSAPGTSLETQYF. The CDR3, as DNA: TGTGCCAGCAGTGCCCCCGGGACTAGTCTGGAGACCCAGTACTTC. Full variable domain (missing parts from reference TRBV28 and TRBJ2-5): DVKVTQSSRYLVKRTGEKVFLECVQDMDHENMFWYRQDPGLGLRLIYFSYDVKMKEKGDIPEGYSVSREKKERFSLILESASTNQTSMYLCASSAPGTSLETQYFGPGTRLLVL.

The chain uses TRBV29-1 and TRBJ1-2, with TRBD1 identical over 10 bases. The CDR3 extends over 17 amino acids. CDR1 is SQVTM and CDR2 is ANQGSEA in the germline V gene. Unmatched junction bases numbered 15, after V lost 6 bases and J lost 2 bases. CDR3 nucleotide sequence: TGCAGCGTGACTCCGGTGAGACGGGACAGGGGAAACTATGGCTACACCTTC. As protein: CSVTPVRRDRGNYGYTF.

The gene calls are TRBV5-4 and TRBJ2-6, with a tentative D call TRBD1 (5 bases). The V gene lost 4 bases and the J gene lost 2 bases, with 13 bases spanning the gap. CDR3 length equals 16 residues. CDR1 and CDR2 from the germline V gene are SGHNT and YYREEE (reference sequence). CDR3 coding DNA: TGTGCCAGCAGCCCGCCGCCCAGGGCTGGGGCCAACGTCCTGACTTTC. Translating gives CASSPPPRAGANVLTF.

This clone is deemed medium-sized. A junction end diverges from the germline sequence, so it may reflect a read error. The chain combines TRBV5-4 with TRBJ1-1; no reliable D call. CDR1 SGHNT and CDR2 YYREEE come from the germline V gene (reference sequence). This CDR3 has 15 amino acids. DNA for the CDR3: TGTGCCAGCAGCTTGGCCCGTGGAGGGAACCCTGAAGCTTTCTTT. It codes for CASSLARGGNPEAFF. Filled out from reference TRBV5-4 and TRBJ1-1, the complete variable domain reads ETGVTQSPTHLIKTRGQQVTLRCSSQSGHNTVSWYQQALGQGPQFIFQYYREEENGRGNFPPRFSGLQFPNYSSELNVNALELDDSALYLCASSLARGGNPEAFFGQGTRLTVV.

This chain connects TRBV28 to TRBJ1-2; D unclear. Germline lookup yields CDR1 MDHEN and CDR2 SYDVKM. Between the trimmed V and J ends, which lost 3 bases and 3 bases, there was a span of 8 bases. This CDR3 has 13 residues. The CDR3 loop is CASSLGRYYGYTF. The CDR3 nucleotides are TGTGCCAGCAGTTTGGGCAGGTACTATGGCTACACCTTC.

The chain joins TRBV4-2 to TRBJ2-7, with a tentative D call TRBD2 (6 bases). The V and J ends lost 0 bases and 3 bases respectively, with 12 bases between them. This CDR3 has 15 residues. Germline values: CDR1 LGHNA, CDR2 YNFKEQ. The chain's CDR3 is CASSQDVAGNYEQYF. CDR3 in DNA: TGTGCCAGCAGCCAAGATGTGGCGGGAAACTACGAGCAGTACTTC.

The gene calls are TRBV4-1 and TRBJ2-2; the D gene could be TRBD1 or TRBD2 (6 bases each). Trimming cost V 0 bases and J 5 bases, with 25 bases left between them. CDR1 MGHRA and CDR2 YSYEKL come from the germline V gene. This CDR3 region has 20 residues. For the CDR3, the DNA is TGCGCCAGCAGCCAAGAATCGGGGGCAGTCCGCGACGCCAGGACCGGGGAGCTGTTTTTT. Amino acid sequence: CASSQESGAVRDARTGELFF.

V gene TRBV28 combines with J gene TRBJ1-5; D uncertain. V shed 2 bases and J shed 2 bases, with 13 bases lying between them. There are 16 residues in the CDR3. Per the germline V gene, CDR1 is MDHEN and CDR2 is SYDVKM. CDR3 region: CASSLGDGGGNQPQHF. The DNA for the CDR3 is TGTGCCAGCAGTTTAGGTGACGGTGGGGGCAATCAGCCCCAGCATTTT.

This chain joins TRBV6-5 and TRBJ2-2; D gene unclear. The CDR3 runs 14 residues. Trimming cost V 4 bases and J 7 bases, with 13 bases left between them. CDR1 and CDR2 (germline): MNHEY, SVGAGI. CDR3 DNA sequence: TGTGCCAGCAGTTCGGCTGAGATTAGCGGGGAGCTGTTTTTT. Translated: CASSSAEISGELFF.

In its sample, this clone is medium-sized (0.01 to 0.1%). This CDR3 is also generated by other DNA sequences in the sample. V usage is TRBV5-1 and J usage is TRBJ1-2; TRBD1 matches 11 bases. J gave up 8 bases and V 3 bases, and 9 bases lay outside the gene matches. Per germline, CDR1 SGHRS and CDR2 YFSETQ. The CDR3 loop spans 15 amino acids. In nucleotides, the CDR3 is TGCGCCAGCAGCTCCGACCCCGGGACAGGGGGAGGCTACACCTTC. This encodes CASSSDPGTGGGYTF.

The V call is TRBV2, the J call TRBJ2-1, with 9 positions matching TRBD2. The V gene end was trimmed by 4 bases and the J gene end by 8 bases; junction bases not matched to a gene: 9. CDR1 is SNHLY and CDR2 is FYNNEI in the germline V gene. The CDR3 consists of 15 residues. CDR3 region: CASSVAGASGYEQFF. In DNA, the CDR3 is TGTGCCAGCAGTGTAGCGGGAGCTTCAGGGTATGAGCAGTTCTTC.

The chain couples TRBV27 to TRBJ2-3; D is unresolved. Trimming cost V 2 bases and J 2 bases, with 8 bases left between them. Germline CDR1 and CDR2: MNHEY and SMNVEV (reference sequence). CDR3 size: 14 residues. The CDR3 spells CASSLRRNTDTQYF. The CDR3 coding sequence is TGTGCCAGCAGTTTACGCCGAAACACAGATACGCAGTATTTT.

This CDR3 is CASSFGTLLSDEQFF. CDR3 nucleotides: TGTGCCAGCAGTTTTGGGACTCTCCTTAGTGATGAGCAGTTCTTC. J is TRBJ2-1 and V is TRBV27; D perhaps matches TRBD2 (6 bases). Germline assignment: CDR1 MNHEY and CDR2 SMNVEV (reference sequence). There are 15 residues in the CDR3. The V and J ends lost 3 bases and 8 bases respectively, with 17 bases between them.

The chain combines TRBV6-5 with TRBJ1-2, with D unresolved. This CDR3 spans 13 amino acids. With 6 bases removed from V and 7 bases from J, the gap between germline ends came to 15 bases. Germline-derived CDR1 and CDR2 are MNHEY and SVGAGI. The CDR3, as DNA: TGTGCCAGCAGCACTACAGCCACCCTTGGCTACACCTTC. Translating it yields CASSTTATLGYTF.